The 28 T cell receptor beta chains listed next were all sequenced from one sample in a study of patients and donors after allogeneic stem cell transplantation. TCRdb called the RT-PCR reads again in MiXCR, with one record for every CDR3 protein. This sample has over 350,000 distinct CDR3 sequences, with 16% found just once. Sequencing used blood, either unsorted or a sorted T cell fraction (not recorded which). These receptors were taken from a human donor who was either an allogeneic HSCT recipient or a stem cell or donor lymphocyte infusion donor (not recorded which). It is not recorded whose cells these are; they may come from a transplant donor.

Written as DNA, the CDR3 is TGCAGTGCTAGTATGGCCGATACGCAGTATTTT. Translation gives CSASMADTQYF. This chain links TRBV20-1 with TRBJ2-3; D is ambiguous. Per the germline V gene, CDR1 is DFQATT and CDR2 is SNEGSKA (reference sequence). The length of the CDR3 is 11 residues. V gave up 3 bases and J gave up 6 bases, with 7 bases separating them.

The chain recombines TRBV18 with TRBJ1-1, with 7 bases that match TRBD1. J gave up 3 bases and V 6 bases, and 4 bases lay outside the gene matches. CDR1 is KGHSH, CDR2 LQKENI, per germline. The CDR3 runs to 13 residues. The CDR3 coding sequence is TGTGCCAGCTCTAACGACAGGGACACTGAAGCTTTCTTT. Translated, it gives CASSNDRDTEAFF.

The V gene is TRBV20-1, the J gene TRBJ2-7; 8 bases agree with TRBD2. The CDR3 loop spans 15 amino acids. CDR1 is DFQATT and CDR2 is SNEGSKA in the germline V gene (reference sequence). With V trimmed by 0 bases and J by 4 bases, 8 bases remained unmatched. CDR3 nucleotide sequence: TGCAGTGCTAGAGATGTCGAGCGGGAGAGTTACGAGCAGTACTTC. This translates into CSARDVERESYEQYF.

This clonotype was seen a handful of times. The CDR3 region is CASSHQQGSGYTF. CDR3 DNA: TGTGCCAGCAGCCACCAACAGGGGTCTGGCTACACCTTC. The rearrangement uses TRBV12-3 or TRBV12-4 and TRBJ1-2, with 7 bases identical to TRBD1. This CDR3 is 13 amino acids long. With V trimmed by 6 bases and J by 7 bases, 8 bases remained unmatched.

V usage is TRBV7-3 and J usage is TRBJ2-2; possible D gene TRBD2, 6 bases. V was trimmed by 5 bases and J by 0 bases, leaving 19 bases between them. Germline CDR1 reads SGHTA; CDR2 reads FQGTGA. This CDR3 has 18 amino acids. The CDR3 loop reads CASSGAFDGGPNTGELFF. CDR3 sequence (DNA): TGTGCCAGCAGCGGCGCTTTCGACGGGGGACCGAACACCGGGGAGCTGTTTTTT.

J is TRBJ2-7 and V is TRBV12-3 or TRBV12-4; TRBD1 is a possible D gene (5 bases). The germline V and J ends were trimmed by 8 bases and 3 bases, with 14 bases remaining between them. This CDR3 has 13 amino acids. The CDR3 sequence is CASCRGRVYEQYF. Here the CDR3 DNA reads TGTGCCAGCTGTAGGGGCAGGGTCTACGAGCAGTACTTC.

This clonotype was observed many times. The rearrangement joins TRBV25-1 to TRBJ2-3; D call uncertain. Looked up from germline, CDR1 is MGHDK and CDR2 is SYGVNS. The CDR3 runs 12 residues. The ends were cut back, 7 bases at V and 11 bases at J, with 16 bases in the middle. CDR3 DNA sequence: TGTGCCAGCACAGAGACGGGTCCAAAGCAGTATTTT. Translating gives CASTETGPKQYF.

This rearrangement joins TRBV12-3 or TRBV12-4 to TRBJ2-1; 14 nucleotides match TRBD2. This CDR3 comprises 18 residues. V dropped 6 bases and J dropped 1; count of bases not matched to a gene: 8. The CDR3 spells CASRTGTSGSGSYNEQFF. CDR3 coding DNA: TGTGCCAGCAGAACCGGGACTAGCGGGAGTGGGTCCTACAATGAGCAGTTCTTC.

In its sample, this clonotype was seen a few times. The chain has TRBV20-1 and TRBJ2-7, with D perhaps TRBD1 (6 bases). This CDR3 comprises 12 residues. The germline V gene has CDR1 DFQATT and CDR2 SNEGSKA (reference sequence). V dropped 1 base and J dropped 3 bases, with 7 bases sitting between them. The CDR3 reads CSARARGYEQYF. CDR3 bases: TGCAGTGCTAGAGCCAGGGGCTACGAGCAGTACTTC.

The V gene is TRBV10-3, the J gene TRBJ2-7; 9 bases agree with TRBD1. J lost 2 bases, V lost 6 bases, and 5 bases had no gene match. CDR1 and CDR2 from the germline V gene are ENHRY and SYGVKD. The CDR3 has 14 residues. The CDR3 DNA sequence: TGTGCCATCAGAGACAGGGGGGAGACCTACGAGCAGTACTTC. Translation: CAIRDRGETYEQYF.

This clonotype has just a few counts. The chain uses TRBV3-1 and TRBJ2-1; D gene ambiguous. Germline V gives CDR1 LGHDT, CDR2 YNNKEL (reference sequence). This CDR3 region has 16 residues. Trimming pared 4 bases from V and 6 bases from J, leaving 19 bases between. This chain's CDR3 is CASSRLTGDRTNEQFF. The CDR3 coding sequence is TGTGCCAGCAGCCGTCTGACTGGGGATCGGACCAATGAGCAGTTCTTC.

This clonotype was picked up a small number of times. J is TRBJ1-3 and V is TRBV27; TRBD1 agrees at 8 bases. With 6 bases clipped from V and 0 bases from J, the junction kept 4 bases outside the gene matches. The CDR3 contains 15 residues. Germline V gene lookup returns CDR1 MNHEY and CDR2 SMNVEV (reference sequence). In DNA, the CDR3 is TGTGCCAGCAGCCCCGGACAGGGCTCTGGAAACACCATATATTTT. Its protein is CASSPGQGSGNTIYF.

This clonotype was seen only a few times. V gene TRBV11-3 combines with J gene TRBJ2-2; D is undetermined. CDR3 size: 17 residues. Germline loops: CDR1 SGHNT, CDR2 YENEEA. V was clipped by 1 base and J by 5 bases, with 17 bases between them. The chain's CDR3 is CASSLVTFLGRTGELFF. The CDR3 coding sequence is TGTGCCAGCAGCTTAGTCACGTTCTTAGGGCGGACCGGGGAGCTGTTTTTT.

At least ten counts were recorded for this clonotype. The J gene is TRBJ1-5, the V gene TRBV2, with a tentative D call TRBD1 (6 bases). The CDR3 totals 14 residues. V lost 6 bases and J lost 10, with 19 bases in between. Germline-derived CDR1 and CDR2 are SNHLY and FYNNEI. DNA for the CDR3: TGTGCCAGCAGAGGACAGTTAGCTATCAGTCCCCAGCATTTT. Protein: CASRGQLAISPQHF.

V is TRBV7-3 and J is TRBJ2-7, with D perhaps given as TRBD1 or TRBD2 (5 bases each). The CDR3 is 12 residues long. Trimming took 11 bases from V and 0 from J, leaving 11 bases between them. Germline CDR1 SGHTA, CDR2 FQGTGA. CDR3 bases: TGTGCCTCGGGGCTTCTCTCCTACGAGCAGTACTTC. As protein: CASGLLSYEQYF.

There are a few counts of this clonotype. CDR3 bases: TGTGCCAGCAGGACAGGGGGCGCCCCCTATGGCTACACCTTC. Translating gives CASRTGGAPYGYTF. The chain links TRBV2 to TRBJ1-2; 10 nucleotides line up with TRBD1. The CDR3 runs to 14 residues. Germline CDR1 reads SNHLY; CDR2 reads FYNNEI. V lost 6 bases and J lost 4; bases outside the gene matches: 5.

The chain carries TRBV6-5 and TRBJ1-1; D possibly corresponds to TRBD1 (6 bases). Germline CDR1 reads MNHEY; CDR2 reads SVGAGI. The CDR3 loop spans 15 amino acids. Trimming shortened V by 2 bases and J by 1 base, and 11 bases separated the two germline ends. The DNA of the CDR3 is TGTGCCAGCAGTTACGCTCGGGGGGCGAACACTGAAGCTTTCTTT. It specifies CASSYARGANTEAFF.

This chain joins TRBV30 and TRBJ2-2; 9 bases are shared with TRBD1. The CDR3 length is 14 residues. V was pared by 6 bases and J by 7 bases, with 9 bases of the junction left unmatched. CDR1 and CDR2 from the germline V gene are GTSNPN and SVGIG (reference sequence). This CDR3 reads CACTAGQGFGELFF. The CDR3 DNA reads TGTGCCTGTACAGCAGGACAGGGGTTCGGGGAGCTGTTTTTT.

This clonotype was detected many times. V usage is TRBV28 and J usage is TRBJ1-5; perhaps TRBD1 as D (6 bases). The CDR3 consists of 15 residues. Germline CDR1 is MDHEN and CDR2 is SYDVKM. V lost 4 bases to trimming and J lost 0 bases, with 10 bases between them. This CDR3 reads CASSSDRNSNQPQHF. CDR3 sequence (DNA): TGTGCCAGCAGTTCGGACAGAAATAGCAATCAGCCCCAGCATTTT. The full variable domain, rest sourced from reference TRBV28 and TRBJ1-5, is DVKVTQSSRYLVKRTGEKVFLECVQDMDHENMFWYRQDPGLGLRLIYFSYDVKMKEKGDIPEGYSVSREKKERFSLILESASTNQTSMYLCASSSDRNSNQPQHFGDGTRLSIL.

This clonotype was seen only once. The chain carries TRBV15 and TRBJ1-5; 10 nucleotides line up with TRBD1. The trim removed 4 bases at V and 8 bases at J, leaving 8 bases unmatched. CDR1 is LNHNV, CDR2 YYDKDF, per germline (reference sequence). CDR3 length: 15 amino acids. The DNA of the CDR3 is TGTGCCACCAGCACCGGGACAGGGGTTGAGGAGCCCCAGCATTTT. Encoded protein: CATSTGTGVEEPQHF.

This chain uses TRBV20-1 with TRBJ2-1; D perhaps matches TRBD2 (6 bases). CDR1 is DFQATT and CDR2 is SNEGSKA in the germline V gene (reference sequence). The V and J ends lost 6 bases and 1 base respectively, with 19 bases between them. The length of the CDR3 is 16 residues. The CDR3 spells CSASNIAVISYNEQFF. The CDR3 bases are TGCAGTGCGTCTAACATAGCGGTGATATCCTACAATGAGCAGTTCTTC.

This sequence joins TRBV20-1 and TRBJ2-2, with 9 bases lining up with TRBD2. This CDR3 has 15 residues. The V gene's germline CDR1 is DFQATT and CDR2 SNEGSKA (reference sequence). J lost 4 bases, V lost 3 bases, and 6 bases had no gene match. The CDR3 sequence: CSARASGRITGELFF. CDR3 DNA sequence: TGCAGTGCTAGGGCGAGCGGGAGGATCACCGGGGAGCTGTTTTTT.

The V call is TRBV24-1, the J call TRBJ2-1; 10 nucleotides align to TRBD2. CDR3 size: 17 residues. Germline V gives CDR1 KGHDR, CDR2 SFDVKD. J lost 7 bases, V lost 3 bases, and 11 bases had no gene match. The CDR3 bases are TGTGCCACCAGTGATCCGCGGCTAGCGGGAGTCACGAATGAGCAGTTCTTC. This translates into CATSDPRLAGVTNEQFF.

This clonotype came up many times. V is TRBV4-1 and J is TRBJ2-7; 9 bases fit TRBD1. The V segment lost 6 bases and the J segment 2 bases; nucleotides outside the gene matches: 8. Per germline, CDR1 MGHRA and CDR2 YSYEKL. The CDR3 loop spans 15 amino acids. The DNA of the CDR3 is TGCGCCAGCAGACCCGGACAGGGGAGCCCCTACGAGCAGTACTTC. Protein sequence: CASRPGQGSPYEQYF.

Only a few counts were recorded for this clonotype. The chain joins TRBV20-1 to TRBJ1-2; 7 nucleotides line up with TRBD1. Germline V gives CDR1 DFQATT, CDR2 SNEGSKA (reference sequence). The CDR3 has 16 residues. The V and J ends lost 1 base and 0 bases, in that order; junction bases with no gene match: 8. CDR3 DNA sequence: TGCAGTGCTAGAGCTACAGGGGATCTGACTAACTATGGCTACACCTTC. Amino acid sequence: CSARATGDLTNYGYTF.

This rearrangement joins TRBV5-1 to TRBJ2-7; 7 positions agree with TRBD2. CDR3 size: 13 residues. In germline, CDR1 is SGHRS, CDR2 YFSETQ. The junction had 8 bases not matched to a gene; V was cut back by 6 bases and J by 5 bases. DNA of the CDR3: TGCGCCAGCAAGGAGGATGGGGGGGACGAGCAGTACTTC. Translated, it gives CASKEDGGDEQYF.

This clonotype has just a few counts. The rearrangement links TRBV4-1 to TRBJ1-1; 8 positions match TRBD1. V was clipped by 3 bases and J by 0 bases; unmatched bases: 9. This CDR3 comprises 17 residues. Germline V CDR1 and CDR2: MGHRA, YSYEKL. CDR3 in amino acids: CASSHKILGQVNTEAFF. The CDR3 bases are TGCGCCAGCAGCCACAAGATCCTGGGACAGGTGAACACTGAAGCTTTCTTT.

This clonotype was counted between two and nine times. The V call is TRBV4-1, the J call TRBJ2-6; no definite D call. Germline V gene lookup returns CDR1 MGHRA and CDR2 YSYEKL. This CDR3 comprises 14 residues. Trimming stripped 1 base from V and 2 bases from J, with 3 bases between. CDR3 region: CASSQAPGANVLTF. As DNA, the CDR3 is TGCGCCAGCAGCCAAGCACCTGGGGCCAACGTCCTGACTTTC.